This TCR beta chain was observed in a study of OX40 agonist ivuxolimab in advanced cancers. Study overall: Ivuxolimab, which is an agonistic anti-OX40 (CD134) antibody, was administered to the patients. Findings and limits, study-wide: Partial responders receiving 0.1-3.0 mg/kg showed among the lowest clonal expansion. Dose levels from 0.1 to 3.0 mg/kg saw CD4+ and CD8+ blood T cells expand clonally by week 6.

Individuals having autoimmune disease history or systemic immunosuppression were not enrolled. In germline, CDR1 is SGHTA, CDR2 FQGNSA. CDR3 length: 18 amino acids. Trimming removed 3 bases from V and 1 base from J; junction bases left unmatched: 9. The data were produced by immunoSEQ multiplex PCR, yet TCRdb's version contains in-frame clones alone and is incomplete. The table records 92,000 or so clones, 80% to 90% of them present only once. In regard to this clone: Its antigen is not identified.

Sequenced here: CD4+ or CD8+ T cells sorted from blood, sampled in a trial of the OX40 agonist ivuxolimab. The sequence derives from an adult with an advanced solid tumor such as melanoma, head and neck, liver or kidney cancer. The chain joins TRBV7-2 to TRBJ2-2, with 9 bases identical to TRBD1. The CDR3 reads CASSFGFPGQGNTGELFF. The CDR3 nucleotides are TGTGCCAGCAGCTTCGGTTTTCCGGGACAGGGGAACACCGGGGAGCTGTTTTTT.